The source of this T cell receptor (beta chain) is a study of T cells in localized non-small cell lung cancer. Findings and caveats of the study: Longer overall survival was linked to higher blood T cell density.

This CDR3 contains 14 residues. Per the germline V gene, CDR1 is SEHNR and CDR2 is FQNEAQ (reference sequence). The assay was immunoSEQ multiplex PCR, and TCRdb's table has in-frame clones only and misses some. Counted here are about 34,000 clones, approximately 94% occurring once; the ten biggest clones make up roughly 0.73%. A word on this clone: Its target is unknown. Its ends do not fully match the called genes, so a read error is possible.

This sequence was found in a woman aged 35-75 years with stage I lung adenocarcinoma. Sequenced here: peripheral blood, sampled before any cancer treatment. This chain connects TRBV7-9 to TRBJ2-1; TRBD2 matches at 10 bases. CDR3 sequence: CASSLAGDYNEQFF. CDR3 sequence (DNA): TGTGCCAGCAGCCTAGCGGGGGACTACAATGAGCAGTTCTTC.